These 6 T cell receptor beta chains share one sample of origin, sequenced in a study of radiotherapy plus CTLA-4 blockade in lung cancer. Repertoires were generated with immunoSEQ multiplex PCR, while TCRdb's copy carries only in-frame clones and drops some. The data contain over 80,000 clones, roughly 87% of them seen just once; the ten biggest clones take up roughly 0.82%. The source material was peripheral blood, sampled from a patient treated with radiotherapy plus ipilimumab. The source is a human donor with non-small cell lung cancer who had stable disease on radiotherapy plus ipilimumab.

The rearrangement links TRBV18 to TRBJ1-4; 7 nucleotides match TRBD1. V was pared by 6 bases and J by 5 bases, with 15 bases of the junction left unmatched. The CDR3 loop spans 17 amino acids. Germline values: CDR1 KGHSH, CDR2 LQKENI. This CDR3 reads CASSTRRQGPRNEKLFF. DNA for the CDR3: TGTGCCAGCTCGACTCGCCGACAGGGCCCAAGGAATGAAAAACTGTTTTTT.

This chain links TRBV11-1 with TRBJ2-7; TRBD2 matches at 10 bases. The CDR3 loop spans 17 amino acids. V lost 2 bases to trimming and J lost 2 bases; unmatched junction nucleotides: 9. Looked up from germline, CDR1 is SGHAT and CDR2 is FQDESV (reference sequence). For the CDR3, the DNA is TGTGCCAGCAGCTTACCCTCTACTAGCGGGGTGACCTACGAGCAGTACTTC. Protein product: CASSLPSTSGVTYEQYF.

CDR3 residues: CASSTQGEQYF. The CDR3 nucleotides are TGTGCCAGCAGTACCCAAGGCGAGCAGTACTTC. The chain combines TRBV28 with TRBJ2-7; D remains unclear. CDR3 size: 11 residues. The V end lost 5 bases, the J end lost 6 bases, and 8 bases lay between the germline ends. Germline CDR1 is MDHEN and CDR2 is SYDVKM.

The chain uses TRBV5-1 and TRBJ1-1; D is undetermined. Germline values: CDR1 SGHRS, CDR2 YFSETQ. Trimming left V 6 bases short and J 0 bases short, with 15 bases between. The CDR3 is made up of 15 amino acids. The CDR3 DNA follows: TGCGCCAGCAAGGATCCGGGGTTCATGAACACTGAAGCTTTCTTT. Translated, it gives CASKDPGFMNTEAFF. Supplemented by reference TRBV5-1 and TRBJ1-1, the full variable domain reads KAGVTQTPRYLIKTRGQQVTLSCSPISGHRSVSWYQQTPGQGLQFLFEYFSETQRNKGNFPGRFSGRQFSNSRSEMNVSTLELGDSALYLCASKDPGFMNTEAFFGQGTRLTVV.

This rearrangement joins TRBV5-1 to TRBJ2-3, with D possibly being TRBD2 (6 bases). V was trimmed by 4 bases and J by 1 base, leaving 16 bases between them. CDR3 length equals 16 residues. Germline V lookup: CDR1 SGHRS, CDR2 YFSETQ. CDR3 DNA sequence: TGCGCCAGCAGCCCCAGAGGAAGCGGGCGCACAGATACGCAGTATTTT. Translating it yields CASSPRGSGRTDTQYF.

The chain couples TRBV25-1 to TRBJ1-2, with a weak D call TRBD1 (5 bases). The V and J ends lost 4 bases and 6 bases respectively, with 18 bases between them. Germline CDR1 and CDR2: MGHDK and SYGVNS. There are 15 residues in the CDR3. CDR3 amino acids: CASSVRGGELHGYTF. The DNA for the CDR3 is TGTGCCAGCAGTGTCCGAGGAGGGGAGTTGCATGGCTACACCTTC.